This T cell receptor (beta chain) was observed in a study of CD4+ T cells in melanoma. The assay was immunoSEQ multiplex PCR, and TCRdb's table has in-frame clones only and misses some. The table records 50,000 or so clones, 89% of them present only once. The V end was cut by 7 bases, the J end by 2 bases, with 13 bases between. In germline, CDR1 is SGHNT, CDR2 YYREEE (reference sequence). The CDR3 is 13 residues long. This clonotype was sampled from a human donor with melanoma. The chain employs TRBV5-4 and TRBJ2-7; D assignment may be TRBD1 or TRBD2 (5 bases each). The specimen was peripheral blood. The CDR3 protein is CASGRGVAYEQYF. CDR3 nucleotides: TGTGCCAGCGGCAGAGGGGTCGCCTACGAGCAGTACTTC. Using reference TRBV5-4 and TRBJ2-7 for the parts outside the CDR3, the full variable domain is ETGVTQSPTHLIKTRGQQVTLRCSSQSGHNTVSWYQQALGQGPQFIFQYYREEENGRGNFPPRFSGLQFPNYSSELNVNALELDDSALYLCASGRGVAYEQYFGPGTRLTVT.